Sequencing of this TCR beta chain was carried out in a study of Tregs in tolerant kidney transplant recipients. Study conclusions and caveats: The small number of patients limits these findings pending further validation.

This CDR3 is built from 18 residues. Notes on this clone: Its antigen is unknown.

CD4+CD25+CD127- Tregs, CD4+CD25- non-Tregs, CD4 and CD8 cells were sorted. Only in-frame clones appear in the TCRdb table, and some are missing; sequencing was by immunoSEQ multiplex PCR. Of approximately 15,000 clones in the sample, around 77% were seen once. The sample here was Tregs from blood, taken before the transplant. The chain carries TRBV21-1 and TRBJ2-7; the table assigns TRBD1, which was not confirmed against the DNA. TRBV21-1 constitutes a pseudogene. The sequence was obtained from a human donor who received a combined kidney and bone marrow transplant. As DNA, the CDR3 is TGTGCCAGCAGGTGGGGACAGGGGGATTATTTATCCTCCTACGAGCAGTACTTC. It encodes CASRWGQGDYLSSYEQYF.